This TCR beta chain was profiled in a study of shared clonotypes between healthy human individuals. Using immunoSEQ multiplex PCR, the repertoire was profiled, and TCRdb retains in-frame clones only, with some absent. The top ten clones hold about 0.36% of a sample with fewer than 3 million clones, 85% to 95% of them seen once. V dropped 4 bases and J dropped 0 bases, with 7 bases sitting between them. The CDR3 consists of 14 residues. The TCR originated in a man younger than 35 in good health. Some clones in this sample may be carry-over from other donors' samples. The V call is TRBV7-1, the J call TRBJ1-3, with unresolved D. TRBV7-1 is an open reading frame whose function is uncertain. The sample was naive CD4+ T cells from PBMCs. Subset noted: CD45RA+ positively selected. The CDR3 sequence is CASSLGLSGNTIYF. In DNA, the CDR3 is TGTGCCAGCAGCTTAGGGCTCTCTGGAAACACCATATATTTT.